These 5 T cell receptor beta chains were sequenced from one sample in a study of CD8 T cells in Susac syndrome. Random hexamers served to reverse transcribe about 0.5 to 1 ug RNA. TCRdb called the immunoSEQ multiplex PCR reads again in MiXCR, with one record for every CDR3 protein. The top ten clones hold approximately 0.24% of a sample with approximately 130,000 distinct CDR3 sequences, about 90% of them seen once. The sample was CD8+ T cells from PBMCs. These receptors were collected from a human donor with multiple sclerosis.

The chain has TRBV5-4 and TRBJ2-2, with D unresolved. The CDR3 extends over 15 amino acids. Trimming took off 0 bases at V and 6 bases at J, with 12 bases between the two ends. Germline CDR1 reads SGHNT; CDR2 reads YYREEE (reference sequence). CDR3 in amino acids: CASSLGVAMAGELFF. For the CDR3, the DNA is TGTGCCAGCAGCTTGGGGGTGGCTATGGCCGGGGAGCTGTTTTTT.

This chain links TRBV11-2 with TRBJ2-2, with TRBD1 matching 8 bases. Per the germline V gene, CDR1 is SGHAT and CDR2 is FQNNGV. With 4 bases clipped from V and 4 bases from J, the junction kept 5 bases outside the gene matches. The CDR3 covers 15 residues. The CDR3, as DNA: TGTGCCAGCAGCTGGCTAACAGGGGGCACCGGGGAGCTGTTTTTT. It encodes CASSWLTGGTGELFF.

V gene TRBV7-2 combines with J gene TRBJ2-1, with D hard to call. From germline, CDR1 is SGHTA and CDR2 FQGNSA. This CDR3 region has 12 residues. V gave up 9 bases and J gave up 3 bases, with 9 bases separating them. The CDR3 sequence: CARRKHYNEQFF. CDR3 nucleotide sequence: TGTGCCAGGAGGAAACACTACAATGAGCAGTTCTTC.

The genes are TRBV5-6 and TRBJ2-1; 12 bases match TRBD2. V dropped 7 bases and J dropped 2; count of bases not matched to a gene: 7. CDR1 is SGHDT, CDR2 YYEEEE, per germline. The CDR3 contains 16 residues. The CDR3 DNA is TGTGCCAGCCGGACTAGCGGGGACCAAACCTACAATGAGCAGTTCTTC. It encodes CASRTSGDQTYNEQFF.

The genes are TRBV6-5 and TRBJ2-1; 11 nucleotides line up with TRBD2. CDR1 and CDR2 (germline): MNHEY, SVGAGI. The CDR3 loop spans 15 amino acids. Losses at the gene ends were 7 bases for V and 0 bases for J; bases not matched to a gene: 2. In DNA, the CDR3 is TGTGCCAGCATGGGACTAGCGGACTCCTACAATGAGCAGTTCTTC. Translated, it gives CASMGLADSYNEQFF.